Below, one TCR beta chain is given with its context. The source of the sample is a study of blood T cell repertoires in COVID-19. Using immunoSEQ multiplex PCR, the repertoire was profiled, and TCRdb retains in-frame clones only, with some absent. The table shows 130,000 or so clones, with roughly 90% occurring only once. CDR3 length: 15 amino acids. V lost 5 bases to trimming and J lost 0 bases; unmatched junction nucleotides: 5. Germline lookup yields CDR1 MNHEY and CDR2 SMNVEV (reference sequence). The receptor was derived from a man between 65 and 79 years old with active COVID-19. This rearrangement joins TRBV27 to TRBJ2-7, with 9 positions matching TRBD2. Sample: peripheral blood. The CDR3 region is CASSLRAGGSYEQYF. The CDR3 DNA is TGTGCCAGCAGTCTCCGAGCGGGGGGCTCCTACGAGCAGTACTTC.